This T cell receptor beta chain was sequenced for a study of preoperative IRX-2 immunotherapy in early breast cancer. Described treatment: preoperative locoregional IRX-2 cytokine immunotherapy. Patients received preoperative, locoregional IRX-2 cytokine immunotherapy in a phase Ib study. This CDR3 contains 13 residues. Trimming removed 5 bases from V and 6 bases from J, with 11 bases in between. The table came from immunoSEQ multiplex PCR; TCRdb's copy has only in-frame clones and leaves some out. The sample has approximately 96,000 clones, just over 85% seen once. This clonotype was obtained from a human donor with breast cancer. The gene calls are TRBV7-1 and TRBJ2-1; D remains ambiguous. TRBV7-1 is assigned to the ORF class and has an uncertain function. The sequencing used tumor tissue, collected after IRX-2 immunotherapy. The CDR3 sequence is CASSPGSVNEQFF. The CDR3 coding sequence is TGTGCCAGCAGCCCCGGAAGTGTCAATGAGCAGTTCTTC.